The clone carrying this T cell receptor (beta chain) showed up just a few times. The authors isolated at least 7 million PBMCs per sample. These data originate in a study of blood T cells in healthy people across ages. Using a J-beta primer mix together with a sample-barcoded 5' primer, a second PCR was run for 7 to 11 cycles. From the 5' RACE reads, TCRdb called clonotypes with MiXCR, one entry per CDR3 protein. Counted here are over a million distinct CDR3 sequences, more than 35% occurring once; the ten biggest clones make up 18%. This CDR3 spans 16 amino acids. Germline loops: CDR1 SQVTM, CDR2 ANQGSEA. Trimming removed 6 bases from V and 0 bases from J, with 15 bases in between.

Sequenced sample: blood. The V gene is TRBV29-1, the J gene TRBJ2-6, with D maybe TRBD2 (5 bases). This TCR was recovered from a woman in her sixties in good health. CDR3 loop: CSVSDPRVSGANVLTF. Here the CDR3 DNA reads TGCAGCGTCTCCGACCCGAGGGTCTCTGGGGCCAACGTCCTGACTTTC.